This T cell receptor beta chain was captured in a study of beta chain features in type 1 diabetes. General study findings and limits: Shortening that was moderate but significant affected the TCRB CDR3s of Type 1 diabetes patients in all four CD4+ subsets. Relative to healthy donors, patients appeared to have naive, central memory and Treg TCRB repertoires that were more similar. Patients and controls would share equally any PCR tilt toward shorter templates.

Donors contributed one heparinised blood draw apiece, averaging roughly 100 mL. Each population that was sorted was more than 98% pure. As every portion of the isolated RNA was reverse transcribed, the sequencing read expressed TCRB transcripts. The assay was immunoSEQ multiplex PCR, and TCRdb's table has in-frame clones only and misses some. In the table there are about 340,000 clones, less than 15% of which are singletons. About this clone: As yet, its antigen is unknown.

The receptor's source is a woman aged 18-35 years with type 1 diabetes. Sample: naive CD4+ T cells from blood.

The CDR3 reads CASSYGTGNRYGYTF. CDR3 coding DNA: TGTGCCAGCAGTTACGGGACAGGGAACCGATATGGCTACACCTTC. This sequence joins TRBV6-6 and TRBJ1-2; 9 nucleotides align to TRBD1. With 2 bases clipped from V and 5 bases from J, the junction kept 6 bases outside the gene matches. This CDR3 has 15 amino acids. CDR1 and CDR2 from the germline V gene are MNHNY and SVGAGI (reference sequence).